This entry lists 28 T cell receptor beta chains sequenced from one sample in a study of blood T cell repertoires in COVID-19. The repertoire was sequenced with immunoSEQ multiplex PCR; TCRdb's copy has only in-frame clones and lacks some. The sample carries 50,000 to 55,000 clones, approximately 80% recorded once. Sequences were obtained from peripheral blood. Receptors originate from a man aged 80 or over with COVID-19, enrolled during active disease.

V is TRBV19 and J is TRBJ1-4; the match to TRBD1 covers 8 bases. V shed 5 bases and J 10 bases; nucleotides not matched to a gene: 6. Per the germline V gene, CDR1 is LNHDA and CDR2 is SQIVND (reference sequence). The CDR3 contains 13 residues. CDR3 in amino acids: CASSSGQGRKLFF. CDR3 DNA: TGTGCCAGTAGTTCTGGACAGGGTAGAAAACTGTTTTTT.

This clone occurred a few times. The J gene is TRBJ1-2, the V gene TRBV5-1; possibly TRBD1 for D (6 bases). The CDR3 runs to 16 residues. Germline CDR1 reads SGHRS; CDR2 reads YFSETQ. V lost 0 bases and J lost 6, with 18 bases in between. Here the CDR3 DNA reads TGCGCCAGCAGCTTGGCTGTTCGCGGGGGCGTAAATGGCTACACCTTC. This sequence encodes CASSLAVRGGVNGYTF.

Only one count was recorded for this clone. The rearrangement joins TRBV19 to TRBJ2-1; D call uncertain. The CDR3 totals 16 residues. V lost 5 bases, J lost 0 bases, and 14 bases lay in between. The germline V gene encodes CDR1 LNHDA and CDR2 SQIVND (reference sequence). The CDR3, as DNA: TGTGCCAGTAGTTCCTCTAGTGCAAGCTCCTACAATGAGCAGTTCTTC. This gives the protein CASSSSSASSYNEQFF.

The chain links TRBV5-1 to TRBJ1-4, with 7 bases that match TRBD1. The CDR3 is 14 residues long. V was pared by 4 bases and J by 4 bases, with 4 bases of the junction left unmatched. Germline V gene sequence: CDR1 SGHRS, CDR2 YFSETQ. CDR3 sequence (DNA): TGCGCCAGCAGCCCGGGACAGATTAATGAAAAACTGTTTTTT. Translated: CASSPGQINEKLFF. Looking up the rest from reference TRBV5-1 and TRBJ1-4 gives the full variable domain: KAGVTQTPRYLIKTRGQQVTLSCSPISGHRSVSWYQQTPGQGLQFLFEYFSETQRNKGNFPGRFSGRQFSNSRSEMNVSTLELGDSALYLCASSPGQINEKLFFGSGTQLSVL.

The rearrangement joins TRBV12-3 or TRBV12-4 to TRBJ2-7, with TRBD1 matching over 8 bases. The CDR3 loop spans 13 amino acids. The V segment lost 5 bases and the J segment 5 bases; nucleotides outside the gene matches: 5. The CDR3 DNA reads as TGTGCCAGCAGTCGACAGGGGCTGGACGAGCAGTACTTC. This encodes CASSRQGLDEQYF.

The chain links TRBV21-1 to TRBJ2-1; the listed D gene, TRBD2, was not tested against the DNA. TRBV21-1 is given as a pseudogene. The CDR3 is made up of 16 amino acids. In nucleotides, the CDR3 is TGTGCCAGCAGCAAGATCCAGCGGGGTCGACGCAATGAGCAGTTCTTC. It translates to CASSKIQRGRRNEQFF.

The chain is built from TRBV15 and TRBJ2-2, with D possibly being TRBD1 (7 bases). Germline V gene lookup returns CDR1 LNHNV and CDR2 YYDKDF (reference sequence). Trimming stripped 0 bases from V and 7 bases from J, with 15 bases between. The CDR3 is 16 amino acids. CDR3 in amino acids: CATSRDLGGGGGELFF. CDR3 sequence (DNA): TGTGCCACCAGCAGAGATCTTGGAGGGGGCGGCGGGGAGCTGTTTTTT.

This clone was picked up one time. This sequence joins TRBV6-1 and TRBJ1-1, with a tentative D call TRBD1 (6 bases). The CDR3 loop spans 14 amino acids. Germline V gene sequence: CDR1 MNHNS, CDR2 SASEGT. V lost 4 bases to trimming and J lost 0 bases, with 9 bases between them. CDR3 sequence: CASSADSMNTEAFF. Written as DNA, the CDR3 is TGTGCCAGCAGTGCGGACAGTATGAACACTGAAGCTTTCTTT.

This chain connects TRBV7-8 to TRBJ1-1; 9 nucleotides match TRBD1. The germline gives CDR1 SGHVS, CDR2 FQNEAQ. The length of the CDR3 is 15 residues. Trimming removed 4 bases from V and 3 bases from J; junction bases left unmatched: 6. DNA for the CDR3: TGTGCCAGCAGCTCGGACAGGGGTGGGTACACTGAAGCTTTCTTT. It is translated as CASSSDRGGYTEAFF.

V and J are TRBV3-1 (or the pseudogene TRBV3-2) and TRBJ2-3; perhaps TRBD2 as D (5 bases). Trimming cost V 0 bases and J 5 bases, with 15 bases left between them. Germline CDR1 and CDR2: LGHDT and YNNKEL (reference sequence). The CDR3 covers 16 residues. As DNA, the CDR3 is TGTGCCAGCAGCCAAGATAACGGACTGATTGGAGATACGCAGTATTTT. The encoded protein is CASSQDNGLIGDTQYF.

The chain recombines TRBV7-3 with TRBJ1-1; possibly TRBD1 for D (5 bases). V was clipped by 8 bases and J by 1 base, with 11 bases between them. CDR3 length: 13 residues. Germline V gives CDR1 SGHTA, CDR2 FQGTGA. The CDR3 DNA follows: TGTGCCAGCGGGCAGGGAGGGAACACTGAAGCTTTCTTT. It translates to CASGQGGNTEAFF.

The rearrangement joins TRBV27 to TRBJ1-1; the D is unclear. V was cut by 8 bases and J by 6 bases, with 19 bases left in between. The CDR3 has 14 amino acids. The germline V gene has CDR1 MNHEY and CDR2 SMNVEV (reference sequence). CDR3 nucleotides: TGTGCCAGCTGCCGGATGCGGGGTGTGGCTGAAGCTTTCTTT. This gives the protein CASCRMRGVAEAFF.

The CDR3 region has the DNA TGTGCCAGCAGTTCCGGGACATATAGCAATCAGCCCCAGCATTTT. The encoded protein is CASSSGTYSNQPQHF. This sequence joins TRBV28 and TRBJ1-5; weak D call: TRBD1 (6 bases). There are 15 residues in the CDR3. V was pared by 4 bases and J by 0 bases, with 10 bases between. CDR1 and CDR2 (germline): MDHEN, SYDVKM.

This rearrangement joins TRBV20-1 to TRBJ2-2; TRBD1 matches at 7 bases. The junction had 10 bases not matched to a gene; V was cut back by 3 bases and J by 6 bases. The V gene's germline CDR1 is DFQATT and CDR2 SNEGSKA (reference sequence). The CDR3 consists of 15 residues. The CDR3: CSASSLRGPAGELFF. CDR3 in DNA: TGCAGTGCTAGTAGTTTGAGGGGGCCGGCCGGGGAGCTGTTTTTT.

The chain is built from TRBV11-2 and TRBJ1-1; no clear D gene. Germline lookup yields CDR1 SGHAT and CDR2 FQNNGV. Trimming took off 0 bases at V and 1 base at J, with 3 bases between the two ends. This CDR3 contains 13 residues. The DNA of the CDR3 is TGTGCCAGCAGCTTAGACAGGAACACTGAAGCTTTCTTT. Translation gives CASSLDRNTEAFF.

The gene calls are TRBV9 and TRBJ1-1; TRBD1 matches at 9 bases. The CDR3 has 17 amino acids. Germline-derived CDR1 and CDR2 are SGDLS and YYNGEE. Germline trimming cut 4 bases from V and 0 bases from J; bases unmatched to any gene: 10. CDR3 sequence reads: CASSPRDRESVNTEAFF. CDR3 nucleotides: TGTGCCAGCAGCCCCCGGGACAGGGAGTCCGTGAACACTGAAGCTTTCTTT.

This sequence joins TRBV7-3 and TRBJ2-2; a possible D gene is TRBD1 (6 bases). Trimming removed 2 bases from V and 0 bases from J, with 10 bases in between. Per germline, CDR1 SGHTA and CDR2 FQGTGA. The CDR3 spans 16 residues. The CDR3, as DNA: TGTGCCAGCAGCTTAGCGGCAGGGGCGAACACCGGGGAGCTGTTTTTT. It encodes CASSLAAGANTGELFF.

For this clone: The junction departs from germline at one end; a sequencing error may be responsible. The same CDR3 is also encoded by other DNA sequences in this sample. The rearrangement links TRBV3-1 (or the pseudogene TRBV3-2) to TRBJ2-7; tentative D call: TRBD2 (6 bases). Per the germline V gene, CDR1 is LGHDT and CDR2 is YNNKEL (reference sequence). This CDR3 contains 15 residues. CDR3: CASSQEVGGAYEQYF. The CDR3, as DNA: TGTGCCAGTAGCCAAGAGGTCGGCGGGGCCTACGAGCAGTACTTC.

The chain links TRBV6-2 or TRBV6-3 to TRBJ2-5, with 12 nucleotides matching TRBD1. The CDR3 contains 20 residues. With V trimmed by 2 bases and J by 5 bases, 18 bases remained unmatched. CDR1 and CDR2 from the germline V gene are MNHEY and SVGEGT. CDR3 protein: CASSYPLGQGASYRWETQYF. In nucleotides, the CDR3 is TGTGCCAGCAGTTACCCCCTGGGACAGGGGGCTTCCTACCGATGGGAGACCCAGTACTTC.

The rearrangement links TRBV7-7 to TRBJ2-2; 11 positions match TRBD1. V was pared by 4 bases and J by 3 bases, with 1 base of the junction left unmatched. This CDR3 has 15 amino acids. CDR1 is SSHAT, CDR2 FNYEAQ, per germline (reference sequence). For the CDR3, the DNA is TGTGCCAGCAGCTCGGGACAGGGGGACACCGGGGAGCTGTTTTTT. Its translation: CASSSGQGDTGELFF.

The J gene is TRBJ1-2, the V gene TRBV30; D call uncertain. CDR3 length equals 12 residues. From germline, CDR1 is GTSNPN and CDR2 SVGIG (reference sequence). Trimming removed 2 bases at V and 8 bases at J, with 12 bases between. The CDR3 sequence: CAWSNGIGGYTF. CDR3 bases: TGTGCCTGGAGTAACGGGATCGGGGGCTACACCTTC.

The chain carries TRBV5-1 and TRBJ2-7; D possibly corresponds to TRBD2 (5 bases). V lost 4 bases and J 3 bases, leaving 14 bases between the germline ends. This CDR3 has 14 residues. Germline V gene sequence: CDR1 SGHRS, CDR2 YFSETQ. For the CDR3, the DNA is TGCGCCAGCAGCCCAACGGGGTTCCTCTACGAGCAGTACTTC. Translated: CASSPTGFLYEQYF.

The V gene is TRBV7-9, the J gene TRBJ1-1; no definite D call. This CDR3 region has 14 residues. The germline V gene has CDR1 SEHNR and CDR2 FQNEAQ (reference sequence). V lost 3 bases to trimming and J lost 7 bases, with 15 bases between them. The DNA of the CDR3 is TGTGCCAGCAGCTTTGGTACGGGGATTGGTGAAGCTTTCTTT. It specifies CASSFGTGIGEAFF.

The CDR3 is CASSRGSEDTQYF. CDR3 sequence (DNA): TGTGCCAGCAGTAGGGGGAGTGAAGATACGCAGTATTTT. The chain joins TRBV6-5 to TRBJ2-3; perhaps TRBD1 as D (6 bases). The CDR3 extends over 13 amino acids. V lost 5 bases and J lost 5, with 11 bases in between. CDR1 is MNHEY and CDR2 is SVGAGI in the germline V gene.

V usage is TRBV14 and J usage is TRBJ1-1, with unresolved D. CDR3 length equals 14 residues. CDR1 SGHDN and CDR2 FVKESK come from the germline V gene. V was pared by 1 base and J by 5 bases, with 11 bases between. The CDR3 region has the DNA TGTGCCAGCAGCCAAGCTGGTCAGAGGACTGAAGCTTTCTTT. Its protein product is CASSQAGQRTEAFF.

V and J are TRBV27 and TRBJ1-5; D call uncertain. Germline loops: CDR1 MNHEY, CDR2 SMNVEV (reference sequence). There are 14 residues in the CDR3. V gave up 6 bases and J gave up 0 bases, with 9 bases separating them. The CDR3, as DNA: TGTGCCAGCAGGGGCCTCAATAGCAATCAGCCCCAGCATTTT. Translating it yields CASRGLNSNQPQHF.

This chain links TRBV27 with TRBJ2-5; maybe TRBD1 (5 bases). V lost 8 bases and J 5 bases, leaving 12 bases between the germline ends. This CDR3 comprises 12 residues. Germline CDR1 is MNHEY and CDR2 is SMNVEV (reference sequence). The CDR3 coding sequence is TGTGCCAGCGGCAGGGTCTCTGAGACCCAGTACTTC. Protein: CASGRVSETQYF.

This clone turned up a few times. This chain joins TRBV20-1 and TRBJ2-3; D remains ambiguous. Germline loops: CDR1 DFQATT, CDR2 SNEGSKA (reference sequence). V gave up 5 bases and J gave up 9 bases, with 12 bases separating them. The CDR3 runs 11 residues. CDR3 sequence: CSAGPAKTQYF. The CDR3 DNA reads TGCAGTGCTGGCCCCGCCAAGACGCAGTATTTT.